The entry that follows covers one T cell receptor beta chain sequence. The data derive from a study of T cells after yellow fever vaccination. MiXCR was run by TCRdb on the 5' RACE reads, yielding one entry per CDR3 protein. Of hundreds of thousands of distinct CDR3 sequences in the sample, approximately 13% were seen once. The CDR3 contains 14 residues. V lost 4 bases, J lost 0 bases, and 9 bases lay in between. This specimen was PBMCs, taken on the day of the yellow fever booster vaccination. The sequence was obtained from a man aged 30 to 45 who received the YFV17D yellow fever vaccine. The chain joins TRBV12-3 or TRBV12-4 to TRBJ1-2, with D maybe TRBD1 (6 bases). The CDR3 DNA sequence: TGTGCCAGCAGTTCCACAGGGCCTAACTATGGCTACACCTTC. Residues: CASSSTGPNYGYTF.